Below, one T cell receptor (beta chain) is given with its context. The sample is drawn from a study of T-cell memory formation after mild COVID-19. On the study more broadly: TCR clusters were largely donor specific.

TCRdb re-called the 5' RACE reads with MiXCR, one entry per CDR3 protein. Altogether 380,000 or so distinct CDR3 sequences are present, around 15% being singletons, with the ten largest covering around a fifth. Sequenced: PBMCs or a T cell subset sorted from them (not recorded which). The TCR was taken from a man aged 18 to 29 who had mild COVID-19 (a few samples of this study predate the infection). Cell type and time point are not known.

CDR3: CAFSDGMDNEQFF. CDR3 sequence (DNA): TGTGCCTTTTCGGACGGGATGGACAATGAGCAGTTCTTC. This chain links TRBV30 with TRBJ2-1, with D possibly matching TRBD2 (5 bases). CDR3 size: 13 residues. Looked up from germline, CDR1 is GTSNPN and CDR2 is SVGIG (reference sequence). Trimming took 7 bases from V and 5 from J, leaving 15 bases between them.